The T cell receptor (beta chain) described here comes from a study of blood T cell repertoires in COVID-19. Background on the study: Samples of COVID-19 (acute and convalescent) were obtained from the United States, Italy and Spain. Sources were T cells, B-cell-depleted T cells, or PBMCs; the material itself was cDNA or gDNA.

As processed by the authors: Amplification of reference gene primers provided the estimated nucleated cell counts. The repertoire was sequenced with immunoSEQ multiplex PCR; TCRdb's copy has only in-frame clones and lacks some. That table supplies the V and J calls and clone size; D and trimming were determined from the DNA. The repertoire consists of roughly 160,000 clones, with more than 75% occurring once and the leading ten covering approximately 0.99%. The CDR3 is 17 residues long. The trim removed 7 bases at V and 5 bases at J, leaving 13 bases unmatched. Germline V gives CDR1 MDHEN, CDR2 SYDVKM.

The rearrangement uses TRBV28 and TRBJ1-6; 8 bases fit TRBD1. This TCR was sampled from a man aged 40-55 years with acute or convalescent COVID-19. Specimen: peripheral blood. The CDR3 DNA follows: TGTGCCAGCAAAGTTTTCGCAGGGGGCGCGGATAATTCACCCCTCCACTTT. Its protein is CASKVFAGGADNSPLHF.